Given below is one T cell receptor (beta chain) in context. In the source study's methods: Scientists estimated how many nucleated cells there were by amplifying reference gene primers. Some clones are missing from TCRdb's copy, which holds only in-frame ones; the method was immunoSEQ multiplex PCR. The DNA gave D and trimming, while V, J and clone size come from that table. The sample consists of roughly 100,000 clones, 70% to 80% of them appearing once. The entry originates in a study of blood T cell repertoires in COVID-19. Turning to the study itself: Italy, Spain and the United States were the sources of the convalescent and acute COVID-19 samples.

Trimming cost V 3 bases and J 4 bases; bases outside gene matches: 7. Germline-derived CDR1 and CDR2 are SGHRS and YFSETQ. The CDR3 is 15 residues long. The V call is TRBV5-1, the J call TRBJ1-3; 7 bases are a match to TRBD1. Sequencing was performed on peripheral blood. The origin of this receptor is a man between 65 and 85 years old with active or convalescent COVID-19. The CDR3 is CASSSGQYAGNTIYF. The CDR3 DNA follows: TGCGCCAGCAGCTCGGGACAGTATGCGGGAAACACCATATATTTT.